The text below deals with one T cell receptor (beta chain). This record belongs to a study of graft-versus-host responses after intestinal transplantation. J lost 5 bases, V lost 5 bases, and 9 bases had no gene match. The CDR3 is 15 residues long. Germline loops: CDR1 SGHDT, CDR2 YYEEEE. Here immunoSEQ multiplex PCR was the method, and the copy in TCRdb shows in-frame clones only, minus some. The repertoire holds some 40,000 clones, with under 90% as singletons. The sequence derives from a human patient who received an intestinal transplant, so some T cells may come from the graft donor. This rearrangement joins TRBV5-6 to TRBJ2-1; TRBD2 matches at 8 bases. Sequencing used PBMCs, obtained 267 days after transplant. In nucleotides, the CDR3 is TGTGCCAGCAGACAAAGCGGGGGCCGACACAATGAGCAGTTCTTC. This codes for CASRQSGGRHNEQFF.